The source of this T cell receptor beta chain is a study of cytomegalovirus exposure and HLA in healthy donors. This clone has just one count. Trimming took 1 base from V and 2 from J; bases not matched to a gene: 7. Germline V gene sequence: CDR1 MGHDK, CDR2 SYGVNS. The CDR3 is made up of 16 amino acids. It was with 60 Vbeta and 13 Jbeta primers that the PCR ran. Method: immunoSEQ multiplex PCR; TCRdb's copy keeps in-frame clones and lacks some. The sample shows just over 80,000 clones, about 79% of them seen only once. This chain links TRBV25-1 with TRBJ1-1; TRBD1 matches at 7 bases. The material sequenced was PBMCs. The receptor comes from a man younger than 35 in good health and CMV-seropositive. Here the CDR3 reads CASSESRQGVNTEAFF. For the CDR3, the DNA is TGTGCCAGCAGTGAATCACGGCAGGGGGTAAACACTGAAGCTTTCTTT. The variable domain in full, completed from reference TRBV25-1 and TRBJ1-1, reads EADIYQTPRYLVIGTGKKITLECSQTMGHDKMYWYQQDPGMELHLIHYSYGVNSTEKGDLSSESTVSRIRTEHFPLTLESARPSHTSQYLCASSESRQGVNTEAFFGQGTRLTVV.